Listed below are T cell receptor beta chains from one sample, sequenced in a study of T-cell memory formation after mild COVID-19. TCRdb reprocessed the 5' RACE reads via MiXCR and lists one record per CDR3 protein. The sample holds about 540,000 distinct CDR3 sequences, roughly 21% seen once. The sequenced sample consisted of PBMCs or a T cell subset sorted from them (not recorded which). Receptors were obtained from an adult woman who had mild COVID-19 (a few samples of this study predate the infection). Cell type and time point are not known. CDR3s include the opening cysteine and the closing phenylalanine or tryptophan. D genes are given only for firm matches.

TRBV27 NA CASSFGGGGTEAFF
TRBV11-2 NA CASSSIPGVSLNIQYF
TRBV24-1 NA CATSESGTPASNEQFF
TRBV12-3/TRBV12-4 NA CASSPMASYEQYF
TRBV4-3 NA CASSQDYANQPQHF
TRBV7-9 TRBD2 CASSPPSGGAGEQFF
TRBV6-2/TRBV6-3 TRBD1 CASTLTGVTGELFF
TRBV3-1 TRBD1 CASSQDYGDSGFSPLHF
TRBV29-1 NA CSVEDWGRRQETQYF
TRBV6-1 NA CASCLGTTTTGELFF
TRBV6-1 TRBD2 CASSEAVGAGGRKEQFF
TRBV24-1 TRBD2 CATSDAGTSGGFNNEQFF
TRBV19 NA CASSTGMMGDTQYF
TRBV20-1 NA CSAIMAGTYEQYF
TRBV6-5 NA CASTTPGSYEQYF
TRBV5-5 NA CASSLRQAGTYEQYF
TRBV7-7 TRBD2 CASSLVLAGEADTQYF
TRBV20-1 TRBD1 CSAKTGLTTDTQYF
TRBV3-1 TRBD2 CASSQALAGIEQYF
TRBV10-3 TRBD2 CAISPTSGREGAKNIQYF
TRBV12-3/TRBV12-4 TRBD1 CASSRDRGTYSNQPQHF
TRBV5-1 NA CASSLSLGELTYNEQFF
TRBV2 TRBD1 CASSLTVRGAKNIQYF
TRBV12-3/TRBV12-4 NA CASTPRVSGNTIYF
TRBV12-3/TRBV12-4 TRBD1 CASSFATSRTGIYQPQHF
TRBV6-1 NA CASSETRTEAFF
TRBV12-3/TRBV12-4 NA CASSWTPGAGAFF
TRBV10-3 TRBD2 CAISEASGGAETQYF
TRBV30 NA CAWSVQGFQAFF
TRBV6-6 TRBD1 CASSTGQGWTGELFF
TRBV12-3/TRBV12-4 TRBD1 CASRQGQSSYEQYF
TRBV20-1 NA CSARVPGRGKNIQYF
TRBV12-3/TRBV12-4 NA CASSGAGVSNQPQHF
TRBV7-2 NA CASSSDPETQYF
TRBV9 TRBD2 CASSVEGLAVNTQYF
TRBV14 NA CASSRGTPDSGTNEKLFF
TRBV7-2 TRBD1 CASSSDRATNEKLFF
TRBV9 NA CASSVASDTQYF
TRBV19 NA CASSNGGNTGELFF
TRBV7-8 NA CASSLDQGLNTEAFF
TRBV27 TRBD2 CASSLGSVAGNEQFF
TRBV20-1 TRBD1 CSARARGRGNDEQYF
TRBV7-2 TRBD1 CASSATPRGTDTQYF
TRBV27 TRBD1 CASSLRAGGWTEAFF
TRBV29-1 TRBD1 CSASRQGRTKRLFF
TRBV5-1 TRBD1 CASSRVYRGLLETQYF
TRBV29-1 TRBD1 CSVDSGGGVTQYF
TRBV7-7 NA CASNPVGTGELFF
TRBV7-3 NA CASSPNRDYGYTF
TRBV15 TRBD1 CATSRAGQALTGANVLTF
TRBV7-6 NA CASSLEALAGPNEQFF
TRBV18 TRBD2 CASSSTTSGGRTDTQYF
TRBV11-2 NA CASSPLSGKNIQYF
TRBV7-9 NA CASSLAAPGLYGYTF
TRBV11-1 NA CASSLAWRTEAFF